This is a list of T cell receptor beta chains from one sample in a study of blood T cell repertoires in COVID-19. Sequenced by immunoSEQ multiplex PCR; TCRdb stores in-frame clones only, minus some. The sample has some 90,000 clones; nearly 90% are singletons. The specimen was peripheral blood. The receptors originated from a woman of 80 years or more with active or convalescent COVID-19. The CDR3 runs from the conserved cysteine through the conserved F or W. The order of the fields is D gene, clone size, V gene, J gene, CDR3 DNA, CDR3 protein. The D gene is left open where the match is weak. Clone size appears in some rows only: once, few, many, or a class for an expanded clone.

d_call: TRBD1
clone_size: NA
v_call: TRBV7-2
j_call: TRBJ1-4
cdr3_nt: TGTGCCAGCAGCTTAGGCCTCTCAGGGGGCGGTGAAAAACTGTTTTTT
cdr3_aa: CASSLGLSGGGEKLFF

d_call: TRBD1
clone_size: NA
v_call: TRBV10-3
j_call: TRBJ1-5
cdr3_nt: TGTGCCTCGCAGGACCAGCAGGGGGCTCAGCCCCAGCATTTT
cdr3_aa: CASQDQQGAQPQHF

d_call: NA
clone_size: NA
v_call: TRBV5-1
j_call: TRBJ2-7
cdr3_nt: TGCGCCAGCAGAGAAGGGGCCTATGGGGACGAGCAGTACTTC
cdr3_aa: CASREGAYGDEQYF

d_call: NA
clone_size: NA
v_call: TRBV9
j_call: TRBJ2-3
cdr3_nt: TGTGCCAGCAGCGTTTGGACTGCTAGCACAGATACGCAGTATTTT
cdr3_aa: CASSVWTASTDTQYF

d_call: TRBD2
clone_size: NA
v_call: TRBV27
j_call: TRBJ2-3
cdr3_nt: TGTGCCAGCAGTTCGCTAGCGGGAGATACGCAGTATTTT
cdr3_aa: CASSSLAGDTQYF

d_call: NA
clone_size: NA
v_call: TRBV18
j_call: TRBJ2-1
cdr3_nt: TGTGCCAGCTCACGTCCGGGGACTCCCAGCTCCTACAATGAGCAGTTCTTC
cdr3_aa: CASSRPGTPSSYNEQFF

d_call: TRBD1
clone_size: NA
v_call: TRBV25-1
j_call: TRBJ2-5
cdr3_nt: TGTGCCAGCAGTGCCCGGACAGGGTGGCAAGAGACCCAGTACTTC
cdr3_aa: CASSARTGWQETQYF

d_call: TRBD2
clone_size: NA
v_call: TRBV7-8
j_call: TRBJ2-7
cdr3_nt: TGTGCCAGCAGCTTAGCTCGCAGCGGGAAGGAGCAGTACTTC
cdr3_aa: CASSLARSGKEQYF

d_call: NA
clone_size: NA
v_call: TRBV30
j_call: TRBJ1-5
cdr3_nt: TGTGCCTGGAGTGTAAGCGTCAGCAAACCCCAGCATTTT
cdr3_aa: CAWSVSVSKPQHF

d_call: NA
clone_size: NA
v_call: TRBV7-2
j_call: TRBJ2-7
cdr3_nt: TGTGCCAGCAGCAAAGGGGGGGCCTCAGGGAGCGAGCAGTACTTC
cdr3_aa: CASSKGGASGSEQYF

d_call: TRBD1
clone_size: once
v_call: TRBV7-8
j_call: TRBJ1-2
cdr3_nt: TGTGCCAGCAGCGGTCCGACAGGGGGAGCTAACTATGGCTACACCTTC
cdr3_aa: CASSGPTGGANYGYTF

d_call: NA
clone_size: NA
v_call: TRBV6-5
j_call: TRBJ1-5
cdr3_nt: TGTGCCAGCAGGGGCCCCAATCAGCCCCAGCATTTT
cdr3_aa: CASRGPNQPQHF

d_call: NA
clone_size: NA
v_call: TRBV29-1
j_call: TRBJ1-2
cdr3_nt: TGCAGCGCTAGAAACCATGGCTACACCTTC
cdr3_aa: CSARNHGYTF

d_call: TRBD2
clone_size: NA
v_call: TRBV5-1
j_call: TRBJ2-5
cdr3_nt: TGCGCCAGCAGCTCTACCACTAGCGGAGGGGAGACCCAGTACTTC
cdr3_aa: CASSSTTSGGETQYF

d_call: NA
clone_size: NA
v_call: TRBV7-2
j_call: TRBJ2-3
cdr3_nt: TGTGCCAGCAGCTCCCTAGACAGGCAAGATACGCAGTATTTT
cdr3_aa: CASSSLDRQDTQYF

d_call: NA
clone_size: few
v_call: TRBV12-5
j_call: TRBJ2-3
cdr3_nt: TGTGCTAGTGGTGGCCAAAGCACAGATACGCAGTATTTT
cdr3_aa: CASGGQSTDTQYF

d_call: NA
clone_size: few
v_call: TRBV29-1
j_call: TRBJ1-1
cdr3_nt: TGCAGCGTTGAGGGGGGAGGTGACACTGAAGCTTTCTTT
cdr3_aa: CSVEGGGDTEAFF

d_call: NA
clone_size: NA
v_call: TRBV2
j_call: TRBJ1-1
cdr3_nt: TGTGCCAGCAGTGAAAAACCCACGCTGGACAGTGAAGCTTTCTTT
cdr3_aa: CASSEKPTLDSEAFF

d_call: TRBD1
clone_size: NA
v_call: TRBV28
j_call: TRBJ2-7
cdr3_nt: TGTGCCAGCGTCCGGGACAGGGTTTCCTACGAGCAGTACTTC
cdr3_aa: CASVRDRVSYEQYF

d_call: NA
clone_size: NA
v_call: TRBV9
j_call: TRBJ1-2
cdr3_nt: TGTGCCAGCAGCGACAAGGGGGGGTACTATGGCTACACCTTC
cdr3_aa: CASSDKGGYYGYTF

d_call: NA
clone_size: NA
v_call: TRBV3-1/TRBV3-2
j_call: TRBJ1-2
cdr3_nt: TGTGCCAGCAGCCAAGATCCGGAGGGCAGAAACTATGGCTACACCTTC
cdr3_aa: CASSQDPEGRNYGYTF

d_call: NA
clone_size: NA
v_call: TRBV9
j_call: TRBJ2-5
cdr3_nt: TGTGCCAGCAGCGACCGACTAGGCGAGACCCAGTACTTC
cdr3_aa: CASSDRLGETQYF

d_call: TRBD1
clone_size: NA
v_call: TRBV7-9
j_call: TRBJ2-3
cdr3_nt: TGTGCCAGCAGCTGGGGACAGGGAGATGAAGATACGCAGTATTTT
cdr3_aa: CASSWGQGDEDTQYF

d_call: TRBD1
clone_size: NA
v_call: TRBV7-8
j_call: TRBJ1-4
cdr3_nt: TGTGCCAGCACGGTCCAGGGGGCGTATGAAAAACTGTTTTTT
cdr3_aa: CASTVQGAYEKLFF

d_call: NA
clone_size: NA
v_call: TRBV2
j_call: TRBJ2-7
cdr3_nt: TGTGCCAGCACCTGGCGGAACTTCTTCGAGCAGTACTTC
cdr3_aa: CASTWRNFFEQYF

d_call: TRBD2
clone_size: NA
v_call: TRBV28
j_call: TRBJ2-1
cdr3_nt: TGTGCCAGCAGTCCTAGGACTAGCGGGAGTCAGGTTAATGAGCAGTTCTTC
cdr3_aa: CASSPRTSGSQVNEQFF

d_call: NA
clone_size: once
v_call: TRBV19
j_call: TRBJ2-5
cdr3_nt: TGTGCCAGTAGTATATCCGGCAGGGGAATCGTGACCCAGTACTTC
cdr3_aa: CASSISGRGIVTQYF

d_call: NA
clone_size: NA
v_call: TRBV14
j_call: TRBJ2-6
cdr3_nt: TGTGCCAGCAGCCAAGATGGAAGGTGGGCGGGGTTGAGGGGGGCCAACGTCCTGACTTTC
cdr3_aa: CASSQDGRWAGLRGANVLTF

d_call: TRBD2
clone_size: NA
v_call: TRBV6-1
j_call: TRBJ2-1
cdr3_nt: TGTGCCAGCAGTGATAAGTTTAGGGGACTAGCGGGAGTAACCAATGAGCAGTTCTTC
cdr3_aa: CASSDKFRGLAGVTNEQFF

d_call: NA
clone_size: NA
v_call: TRBV3-1/TRBV3-2
j_call: TRBJ2-1
cdr3_nt: TGTGCCAGCCTGAGCTCCTACAATGAGCAGTTCTTC
cdr3_aa: CASLSSYNEQFF

d_call: NA
clone_size: NA
v_call: TRBV6-1
j_call: TRBJ2-3
cdr3_nt: TGTGCCAGCAGTGACCGGGGGATTCCAGATACGCAGTATTTT
cdr3_aa: CASSDRGIPDTQYF

d_call: TRBD1
clone_size: NA
v_call: TRBV4-3
j_call: TRBJ2-7
cdr3_nt: TGCGCCAGCAGCCAAAGTTTGGGGACAGGGAACCGCGAGCAGTACTTC
cdr3_aa: CASSQSLGTGNREQYF

d_call: NA
clone_size: NA
v_call: TRBV14
j_call: TRBJ2-3
cdr3_nt: TGTGCCAGCAGCCAAGATAGTTGGTTTTCTACGCAGTATTTT
cdr3_aa: CASSQDSWFSTQYF

d_call: TRBD1
clone_size: few
v_call: TRBV18
j_call: TRBJ1-5
cdr3_nt: TGTGCCAGCTCAGAAGGGACAGGTAGCAATCAGCCCCAGCATTTT
cdr3_aa: CASSEGTGSNQPQHF

d_call: TRBD1
clone_size: NA
v_call: TRBV19
j_call: TRBJ1-4
cdr3_nt: TGTGCCAGTAGTATAGGGACAGGGGATAATGAAAAACTGTTTTTT
cdr3_aa: CASSIGTGDNEKLFF

d_call: TRBD1
clone_size: NA
v_call: TRBV29-1
j_call: TRBJ2-7
cdr3_nt: TGCAGCGTTGCAAGGGGACAGCCCTACGAGCAGTACTTC
cdr3_aa: CSVARGQPYEQYF

d_call: NA
clone_size: NA
v_call: TRBV28
j_call: TRBJ1-5
cdr3_nt: TGTGCCAGCAGTCCACAGACAGACCATCAGCCCCAGCATTTT
cdr3_aa: CASSPQTDHQPQHF

d_call: NA
clone_size: NA
v_call: TRBV2
j_call: TRBJ2-7
cdr3_nt: TGTGCCAGCAGTGAATATGGGCCGAGCTACGAGCAGTACTTC
cdr3_aa: CASSEYGPSYEQYF

d_call: NA
clone_size: NA
v_call: TRBV28
j_call: TRBJ1-4
cdr3_nt: TGTGCCAGCAGTTTGGGCGGGAATGAAAAACTGTTTTTT
cdr3_aa: CASSLGGNEKLFF

d_call: NA
clone_size: few
v_call: TRBV20-1
j_call: TRBJ1-5
cdr3_nt: TGCAGTGCTAGTTCTCTCCAGGGTAATCAGCCCCAGCATTTT
cdr3_aa: CSASSLQGNQPQHF

d_call: TRBD2
clone_size: NA
v_call: TRBV4-3
j_call: TRBJ2-5
cdr3_nt: TGCGCCAGCAGCCAAGATAAGTTTGCGGGAGACCAAGAGACCCAGTACTTC
cdr3_aa: CASSQDKFAGDQETQYF